Below, 14 T cell receptor beta chains from the same sample are listed, as sequenced in a study of monozygotic twins with inflammatory bowel disease. TCRdb re-called the 5' RACE reads; every CDR3 protein appears as one record, without DNA. The listing records 400,000 to 500,000 distinct CDR3 sequences. The sequencing sample was made of blood. The source is a human donor with ulcerative colitis or Crohn's disease, or a healthy co-twin of an affected twin (not recorded which).

CDR3: CALDTIDRLNSPLHF. The chain combines TRBV6-1 with TRBJ1-6; no DNA is available, so the TRBD1 call from TCRdb remains unchecked. From germline, CDR1 is MNHNS and CDR2 SASEGT. The CDR3 totals 15 residues.

V usage is TRBV9 and J usage is TRBJ2-5; the TCRdb D gene call, TRBD1, has no DNA to confirm it. The CDR3 loop spans 14 amino acids. Per the germline V gene, CDR1 is SGDLS and CDR2 is YYNGEE. CDR3 in amino acids: CASSVDSLQETQYF.

The rearrangement joins TRBV5-4 to TRBJ2-1. This CDR3 is 17 amino acids long. Looked up from germline, CDR1 is SGHNT and CDR2 is YYREEE (reference sequence). The CDR3 is CASSLVVTGATYNEQFF.

The chain combines TRBV29-1 with TRBJ2-1; the D gene TCRdb calls, TRBD1, cannot be checked with no DNA. The germline V gene has CDR1 SQVTM and CDR2 ANQGSEA. This CDR3 comprises 14 residues. CDR3 in amino acids: CSAPRPGLAIEQFF.

The chain employs TRBV5-1 and TRBJ1-5. Germline V gene lookup returns CDR1 SGHRS and CDR2 YFSETQ. The CDR3 covers 13 residues. The CDR3 sequence is CASSLGENQPQHF. The full variable domain, completed using reference TRBV5-1 and TRBJ1-5, is KAGVTQTPRYLIKTRGQQVTLSCSPISGHRSVSWYQQTPGQGLQFLFEYFSETQRNKGNFPGRFSGRQFSNSRSEMNVSTLELGDSALYLCASSLGENQPQHFGDGTRLSIL.

The chain is built from TRBV20-1 and TRBJ2-7; the D gene TCRdb calls, TRBD1, cannot be checked with no DNA. The CDR3 is 14 amino acids. CDR1 DFQATT and CDR2 SNEGSKA come from the germline V gene (reference sequence). The CDR3 sequence: CSARSGNGNNEQYF.

The V and J genes are TRBV20-1 and TRBJ2-7. The CDR3 is 15 residues long. Per germline, CDR1 DFQATT and CDR2 SNEGSKA (reference sequence). The CDR3 sequence: CSARILLAGFYEQYF.

The chain links TRBV20-1 to TRBJ2-2. The CDR3 is 11 amino acids. From germline, CDR1 is DFQATT and CDR2 SNEGSKA (reference sequence). The CDR3 sequence is CSVRGTGELFF.

J is TRBJ2-7 and V is TRBV27; absent DNA, TCRdb's TRBD2 call cannot be checked. Germline V gene sequence: CDR1 MNHEY, CDR2 SMNVEV (reference sequence). This CDR3 spans 14 amino acids. CDR3 protein: CASRWDKPPYEQYF.

The chain carries TRBV9 and TRBJ2-4. CDR1 SGDLS and CDR2 YYNGEE come from the germline V gene. This CDR3 spans 13 amino acids. CDR3 region: CASSVSLDGFQYF.

The rearrangement links TRBV5-1 to TRBJ2-2; checking the TCRdb D call of TRBD1 is not possible without DNA. In germline, CDR1 is SGHRS, CDR2 YFSETQ. The CDR3 consists of 16 residues. CDR3 region: CASTPGQGIMTGELFF.

The chain's CDR3 is CASSFARGLGTEAFF. This chain links TRBV5-4 with TRBJ1-1; lacking DNA, the TRBD1 call made by TCRdb goes unchecked. The germline gives CDR1 SGHNT, CDR2 YYREEE (reference sequence). This CDR3 comprises 15 residues.

The gene calls are TRBV12-3 or TRBV12-4 and TRBJ1-6; TCRdb's D call, TRBD1, is unchecked because there is no DNA. There are 14 residues in the CDR3. The CDR3 sequence is CASSFRQRNSPLHF.

The gene calls are TRBV3-1 and TRBJ2-3; TCRdb designates TRBD2, a call that cannot be tested without DNA. Germline loops: CDR1 LGHDT, CDR2 YNNKEL (reference sequence). The CDR3 runs 15 residues. The CDR3 region is CASSAGSGRTDTQYF.